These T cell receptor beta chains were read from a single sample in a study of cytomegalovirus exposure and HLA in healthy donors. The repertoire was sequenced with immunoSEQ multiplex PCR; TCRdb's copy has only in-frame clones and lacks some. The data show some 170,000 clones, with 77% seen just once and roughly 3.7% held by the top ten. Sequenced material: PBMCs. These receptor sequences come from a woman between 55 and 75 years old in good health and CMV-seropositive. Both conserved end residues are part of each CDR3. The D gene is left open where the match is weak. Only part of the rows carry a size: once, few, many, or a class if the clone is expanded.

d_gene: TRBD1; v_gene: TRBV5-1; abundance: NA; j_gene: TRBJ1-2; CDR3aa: CASSSDPGQGGYGYTF; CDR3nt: TGCGCCAGCAGCAGCGACCCGGGACAGGGGGGGTATGGCTACACCTTC
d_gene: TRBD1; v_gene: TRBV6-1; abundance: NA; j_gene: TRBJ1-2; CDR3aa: CASSVGQGGNYGYTF; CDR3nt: TGTGCCAGCAGTGTAGGACAGGGGGGAAACTATGGCTACACCTTC
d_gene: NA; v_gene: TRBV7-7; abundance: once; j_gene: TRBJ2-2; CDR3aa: CASSLVEGAGELFF; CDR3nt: TGTGCCAGCAGCTTAGTGGAGGGTGCCGGGGAGCTGTTTTTT
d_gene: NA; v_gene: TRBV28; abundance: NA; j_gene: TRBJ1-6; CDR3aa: CATPGGASNSPLHF; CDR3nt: TGTGCCACCCCGGGGGGGGCCAGTAATTCACCCCTCCACTTT
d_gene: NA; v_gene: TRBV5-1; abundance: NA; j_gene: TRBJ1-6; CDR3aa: CASSGGGSSYNSPLHF; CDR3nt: TGCGCCAGCAGTGGGGGGGGGAGCTCCTATAATTCACCCCTCCACTTT
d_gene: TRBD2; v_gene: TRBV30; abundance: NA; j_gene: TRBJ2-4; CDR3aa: CAWSMGLAEAKNIQYF; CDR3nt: TGTGCCTGGAGTATGGGACTAGCGGAAGCCAAAAACATTCAGTACTTC
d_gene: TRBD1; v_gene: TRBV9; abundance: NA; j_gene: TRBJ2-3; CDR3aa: CASSFRDRGETDTQYF; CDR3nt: TGTGCCAGCAGCTTCCGGGACAGGGGGGAGACAGATACGCAGTATTTT
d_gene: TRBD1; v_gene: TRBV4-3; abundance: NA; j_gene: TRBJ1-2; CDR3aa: CASSQDGTGGWGYGYTF; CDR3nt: TGCGCCAGCAGCCAAGACGGGACAGGGGGCTGGGGCTATGGCTACACCTTC
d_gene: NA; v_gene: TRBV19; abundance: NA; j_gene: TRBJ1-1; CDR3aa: CASSRRDGRFTEAFF; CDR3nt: TGTGCCAGTAGTCGCCGGGACGGGAGGTTTACTGAAGCTTTCTTT
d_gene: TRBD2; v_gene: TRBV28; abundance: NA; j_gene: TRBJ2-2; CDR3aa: CASRGGVNTGELFF; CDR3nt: TGTGCCAGCCGGGGGGGTGTGAACACCGGGGAGCTGTTTTTT
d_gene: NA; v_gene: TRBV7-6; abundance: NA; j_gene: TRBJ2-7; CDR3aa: CASSKGVGGGAYEQYF; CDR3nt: TGTGCCAGCAGCAAAGGGGTGGGAGGGGGAGCCTACGAGCAGTACTTC
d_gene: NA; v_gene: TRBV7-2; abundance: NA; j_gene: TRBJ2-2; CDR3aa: CASSPGVNTGELFF; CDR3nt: TGTGCCAGCAGCCCGGGGGTAAACACCGGGGAGCTGTTTTTT
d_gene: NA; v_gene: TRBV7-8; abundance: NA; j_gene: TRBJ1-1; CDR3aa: CASSLKGRNTEAFF; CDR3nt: TGTGCCAGCAGCTTAAAGGGGCGGAACACTGAAGCTTTCTTT
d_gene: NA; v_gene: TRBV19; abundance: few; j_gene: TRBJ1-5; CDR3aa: CASSGPDSQPNQPQHF; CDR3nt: TGTGCCAGTAGTGGACCAGACAGCCAGCCGAATCAGCCCCAGCATTTT
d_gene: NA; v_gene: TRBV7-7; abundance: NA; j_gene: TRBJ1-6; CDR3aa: CASSLGGPNNSPLHF; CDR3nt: TGTGCCAGCAGCTTAGGAGGGCCTAATAATTCACCCCTCCACTTT
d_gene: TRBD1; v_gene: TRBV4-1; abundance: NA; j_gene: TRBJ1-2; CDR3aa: CASSHAGQGSNYGYTF; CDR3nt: TGCGCCAGCAGCCACGCCGGACAGGGATCTAACTATGGCTACACCTTC
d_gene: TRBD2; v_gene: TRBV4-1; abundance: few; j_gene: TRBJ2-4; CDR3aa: CASSHLGREGNIQYF; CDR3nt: TGCGCCAGCAGCCATTTGGGTAGGGAGGGAAACATTCAGTACTTC
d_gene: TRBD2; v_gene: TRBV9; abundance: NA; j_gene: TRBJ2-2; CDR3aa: CASSGAGAYTGELFF; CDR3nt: TGTGCCAGCAGCGGGGCGGGAGCGTATACCGGGGAGCTGTTTTTT
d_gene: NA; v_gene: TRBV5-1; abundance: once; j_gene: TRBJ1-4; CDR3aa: CASSLVGGTNEKLFF; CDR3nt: TGCGCCAGCAGCTTGGTCGGGGGAACTAATGAAAAACTGTTTTTT
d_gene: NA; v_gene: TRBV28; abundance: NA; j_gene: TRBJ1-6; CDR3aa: CASSLLDRFVKDSPLHF; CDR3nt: TGTGCCAGCAGTTTATTAGACAGATTCGTGAAGGATTCACCCCTCCACTTT
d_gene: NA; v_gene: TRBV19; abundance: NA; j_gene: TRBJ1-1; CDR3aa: CASKIFQTLNTEAFF; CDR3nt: TGTGCCAGTAAGATCTTTCAGACACTGAACACTGAAGCTTTCTTT
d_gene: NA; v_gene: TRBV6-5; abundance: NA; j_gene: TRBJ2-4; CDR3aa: CASTPDGLNSQYF; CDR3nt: TGTGCCAGCACCCCGGACGGACTTAACAGTCAGTACTTC
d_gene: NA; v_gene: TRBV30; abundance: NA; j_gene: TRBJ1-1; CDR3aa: CAWSGDRWSTEAFF; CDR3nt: TGTGCCTGGAGTGGCGACAGGTGGTCCACTGAAGCTTTCTTT